Listed here are 5 T cell receptor beta chains from one sample, sequenced in a study of T-cell reconstitution after alpha-beta-depleted transplantation in children. Unique molecular identifiers were incorporated into the prepared TCRbeta library. TCRdb ran MiXCR on the PCR reads and lists one entry per CDR3 protein. The profile shows 750,000 to 950,000 distinct CDR3 sequences, 16% of them singletons. The source material was PBMCs, mostly from graft donor cells, sampled 360 days after TCRalphabeta/CD19-depleted stem cell transplant. These receptors originate from a male patient younger than 18 who had a stem cell transplant for acute lymphoblastic leukemia, so the T cells may come from the graft donor.

The rearrangement links TRBV2 to TRBJ2-5; the D gene is possibly TRBD2 (5 bases). Trimming left V 4 bases short and J 5 bases short, with 11 bases between. The CDR3 runs to 13 residues. Germline V gives CDR1 SNHLY, CDR2 FYNNEI. The CDR3 coding sequence is TGTGCCAGCAGTGTTGCTAGCTATGAGACCCAGTACTTC. Its protein is CASSVASYETQYF.

A few counts support this clonotype. The CDR3 coding sequence is TGTGCCAGCAGCGACGGGGTAGCGGGTTTTATGGGCTCCTACAATGAGCAGTTCTTC. Protein sequence: CASSDGVAGFMGSYNEQFF. The chain recombines TRBV9 with TRBJ2-1, with 7 nucleotides matching TRBD2. The germline gives CDR1 SGDLS, CDR2 YYNGEE. The ends lost 3 bases at V and 0 bases at J; junction bases unmatched: 15. The CDR3 is 19 amino acids.

DNA of the CDR3: TGTGCCAGCAGCCCCTGGTCAGGGGCCGAGCAGTACTTC. It codes for CASSPWSGAEQYF. V gene TRBV14 combines with J gene TRBJ2-7, with TRBD1 as a possible D gene (6 bases). The V end lost 4 bases, the J end lost 6 bases, and 13 bases lay between the germline ends. This CDR3 spans 13 amino acids. CDR1 is SGHDN, CDR2 FVKESK, per germline. Variable domain in full (rest from reference TRBV14 and TRBJ2-7): EAGVTQFPSHSVIEKGQTVTLRCDPISGHDNLYWYRRVMGKEIKFLLHFVKESKQDESGMPNNRFLAERTGGTYSTLKVQPAELEDSGVYFCASSPWSGAEQYFGPGTRLTVT.

The gene calls are TRBV7-8 and TRBJ1-4, with D uncertain. The CDR3 covers 16 residues. Germline V gene lookup returns CDR1 SGHVS and CDR2 FQNEAQ. Trimming removed 2 bases at V and 8 bases at J, with 18 bases between. CDR3 amino acids: CASSLRRTFLGEKLFF. DNA for the CDR3: TGTGCCAGCAGCTTACGCAGGACGTTCCTTGGCGAAAAACTGTTTTTT.

The rearrangement uses TRBV12-3 or TRBV12-4 and TRBJ2-6; TRBD1 aligns across 7 bases. CDR3 length equals 20 residues. After removal of 1 base from V and 2 bases from J, the junction contained 14 bases not matched to a gene. The CDR3 region is CASSLGLQGLLSAGANVLTF. The CDR3 nucleotides are TGTGCCAGCAGTTTAGGACTACAGGGGTTATTAAGTGCTGGGGCCAACGTCCTGACTTTC.